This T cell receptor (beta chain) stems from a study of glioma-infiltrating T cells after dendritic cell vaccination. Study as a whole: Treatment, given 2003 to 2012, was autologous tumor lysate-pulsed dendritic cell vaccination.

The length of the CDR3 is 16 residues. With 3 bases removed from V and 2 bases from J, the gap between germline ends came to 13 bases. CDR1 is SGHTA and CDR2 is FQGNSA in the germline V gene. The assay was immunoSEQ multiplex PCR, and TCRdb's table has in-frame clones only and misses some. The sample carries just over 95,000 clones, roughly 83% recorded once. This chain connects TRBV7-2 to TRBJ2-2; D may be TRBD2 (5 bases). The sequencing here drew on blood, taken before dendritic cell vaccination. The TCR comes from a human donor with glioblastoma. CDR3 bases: TGTGCCAGCAGCTTCGGCTTACGGGGAAACACCGGGGAGCTGTTTTTT. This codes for CASSFGLRGNTGELFF.